This record concerns one T cell receptor beta chain sequence. This clone was observed a few times. Its specific antigen is unknown. No base-level quality is on record; no much larger clone is a single base apart. Reading from cysteine to phenylalanine, the CDR3 counts 12 amino acids. Just the 36-base CDR3 DNA is kept, in frame starting at base 1. V ends up 10 bases short and J 8 bases short, with an unmatched junction base count of 7. According to the germline V gene, CDR1 reads MGHRA and CDR2 reads YSYEKL. The data derive from a study of T cell responses to AZD1222 COVID-19 vaccine (dated by TCRdb to the early 2020s). In the study overall: TCR sequencing was performed for roughly 250 trial participants, of whom some 200 were given two doses of AZD1222 and some 26 were given two doses of MenACWY control vaccine. Enrollment into the trials was organized by age into subgroups of 18-55, 56-69 and 70-plus years, and those subgroups contained roughly 140, 27 and 60 TCR-sequenced participants, respectively.

What this sample's time point label stands for: about 28 days (+/-7) after the second vaccine dose. AZD1222 recipients given second doses at about 4 weeks or at about 12 weeks were pooled, since spike-specific TCR depth and breadth were not found to differ between the two schedules. Samples from vaccinated people were obtained from the UK trials COV001 and COV002, which included a single-blind randomized controlled phase 2/3 trial of AZD1222 (ChAdOx1 nCoV-19) in healthy adults. Trial participant PBMC samples were collected at day 0 and day 28 after the second dose for TCRbeta chain sequencing. The CDR3 regions of human TCRbeta chains were subjected to immunosequencing. The source study handled its data this way. Repertoire TCRs were matched against a reference library of SARS-CoV-2-specific TCRs generated with the MIRA antigen-specificity platform. Breadth was defined as the fraction of unique TCRs that were SARS-CoV-2-associated. Depth was defined as the fraction of total T cells that were SARS-CoV-2-associated. Each spike-specific TCR was assigned to its reactive spike region and to a CD4 or CD8 class using the MIRA data. Log10-transformed breadth and depth values were compared by one-way ANOVA with Sidak's multiple comparisons tests. The immuneACCESS repertoire file appears here via TCRdb, limited to in-frame rearrangements. These files lack a portion of the clones; in checked studies, under half of the deficit traces to unresolved V genes, and the cause of the others is not known. V and J calls and clone size come straight from that table; D and trimming were deduced from the DNA. In this sample the table shows 90,000 to 140,000 clones, about 91% of which occur a single time. The ten largest clones add up to approximately 45% of the sample.

The full study reports these points: Conclusions about previously exposed vaccinees are limited because only five or six AZD1222 recipients were SARS-CoV-2 seropositive at baseline. In the small 56-69-year group, the increase in depth fell short of significance, most likely because of low power. The whole spike protein was spanned by vaccine-associated CD4 TCRs, and dominant responses were seen in regions 160-218 and 743-854. No day 14 peak-response samples were available, so repertoires were characterized only after the peak T cell response. Reportedly, almost half of the unique spike-specific TCRs recognized epitopes lying outside the regions that are mutated in the B.1.351 and B.1.1.7 variants. Participants were mostly white British, with more females than males. The authors suggested clonal diversity may have been underestimated. A significant rise in spike-specific TCR breadth and depth was observed after two AZD1222 doses relative to day 0 and relative to MenACWY recipients.

The material was peripheral blood, obtained 28 days after the second AZD1222 dose. The sequence links TRBV4-1 to TRBJ2-5; TRBD2 matches 10 bases in the middle. This clonotype was sampled from an adult who received the AZD1222 COVID-19 vaccine. Here the CDR3 is given as CAIRTSGGTQYF. The base sequence is TGCGCCATCAGGACTAGCGGTGGAACCCAGTACTTC.